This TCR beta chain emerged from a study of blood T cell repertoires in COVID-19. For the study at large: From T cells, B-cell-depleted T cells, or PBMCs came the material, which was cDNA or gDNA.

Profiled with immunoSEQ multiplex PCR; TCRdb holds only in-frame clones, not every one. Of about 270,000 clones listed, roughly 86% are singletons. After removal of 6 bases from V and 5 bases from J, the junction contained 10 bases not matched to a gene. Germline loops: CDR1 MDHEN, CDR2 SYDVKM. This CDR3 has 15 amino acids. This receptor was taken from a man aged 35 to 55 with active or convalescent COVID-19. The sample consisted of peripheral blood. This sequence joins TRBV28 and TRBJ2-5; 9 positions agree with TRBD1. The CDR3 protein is CASSGRTGVWETQYF. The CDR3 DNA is TGTGCCAGCAGCGGCCGGACAGGGGTCTGGGAGACCCAGTACTTC.